The 8 T cell receptor beta chains below all came from one sample that was sequenced in a study of technical replicates of blood from several donors. Sequenced by immunoSEQ multiplex PCR; TCRdb stores in-frame clones only, minus some. The table has around 61,000 clones, 70% to 90% seen once. The material sequenced was PBMCs. Receptors originate from a human donor in good health. Some clones in this sample may be carry-over from other donors' samples.

J is TRBJ2-5 and V is TRBV29-1; 9 positions agree with TRBD1. Germline assignment: CDR1 SQVTM and CDR2 ANQGSEA. The trim removed 2 bases at V and 6 bases at J, leaving 4 bases unmatched. The CDR3 is 13 residues long. The CDR3: CSVESGTGQTQYF. DNA of the CDR3: TGCAGCGTTGAATCAGGGACAGGGCAGACCCAGTACTTC.

This clone has more than one count but fewer than ten. The CDR3 DNA sequence: TGTGCCATCAGCGGGACAGGGAGCCTTAGCACAGATACGCAGTATTTT. Encoded protein: CAISGTGSLSTDTQYF. J is TRBJ2-3 and V is TRBV10-3, with TRBD1 matching 9 bases. This CDR3 comprises 16 residues. Germline loops: CDR1 ENHRY, CDR2 SYGVKD. With V trimmed by 6 bases and J by 0 bases, 7 bases remained unmatched.

The V call is TRBV5-4, the J call TRBJ1-2; TRBD1 matches 8 bases. Germline loops: CDR1 SGHNT, CDR2 YYREEE (reference sequence). The CDR3 extends over 14 amino acids. V shed 4 bases and J 2 bases; nucleotides not matched to a gene: 4. The CDR3, as DNA: TGTGCCAGCAGCCCAGACAGGGGCAACTATGGCTACACCTTC. Translating it yields CASSPDRGNYGYTF.

The chain employs TRBV7-2 and TRBJ1-3; a weak D match, TRBD1 (5 bases). Per germline, CDR1 SGHTA and CDR2 FQGNSA. V was pared by 0 bases and J by 7 bases, with 16 bases between. This CDR3 contains 16 residues. In DNA, the CDR3 is TGTGCCAGCAGCTTAGCGTGGCAGGGCGGGGGGAACACCATATATTTT. Translation: CASSLAWQGGGNTIYF.

The chain links TRBV7-3 to TRBJ2-1; 7 positions agree with TRBD1. The CDR3 runs to 15 residues. The germline V gene encodes CDR1 SGHTA and CDR2 FQGTGA. V lost 5 bases and J lost 1; bases outside the gene matches: 5. The CDR3 nucleotides are TGTGCCAGCAGCCGTGACAGGGCATCCTACAATGAGCAGTTCTTC. Translated, it gives CASSRDRASYNEQFF.

This sequence joins TRBV5-8 and TRBJ2-5, with 12 bases matching TRBD1. This CDR3 is built from 16 residues. The V and J ends lost 4 bases and 2 bases, in that order; junction bases with no gene match: 6. CDR1 and CDR2 (germline): SGHTS, YDEGEE. CDR3 amino acids: CASSGGQGAFQETQYF. The CDR3 nucleotides are TGTGCCAGCAGCGGGGGACAGGGGGCATTTCAAGAGACCCAGTACTTC.

This rearrangement joins TRBV13 to TRBJ1-2; D is undetermined. The CDR3 has 13 residues. The germline gives CDR1 PRHDT, CDR2 FYEKMQ (reference sequence). The germline V and J ends were trimmed by 5 bases and 6 bases, with 13 bases remaining between them. Written as DNA, the CDR3 is TGTGCCAGCAGCCGAACAAAACATAATGGCTACACCTTC. As protein: CASSRTKHNGYTF.

This rearrangement joins TRBV4-2 to TRBJ1-2, with TRBD1 matching over 7 bases. Trimming cost V 1 base and J 7 bases; bases outside gene matches: 9. Germline CDR1 and CDR2: LGHNA and YNFKEQ. The CDR3 runs 15 residues. CDR3 coding DNA: TGTGCCAGCAGCCAAGTTACAGGGGCGGAGGGTGGCTACACCTTC. It translates to CASSQVTGAEGGYTF.